These 13 T cell receptor beta chains were sequenced from one sample in a study of cytomegalovirus exposure and HLA in healthy donors. This PCR relied on a set of 60 Vbeta primers and 13 Jbeta primers. Some clones are missing from TCRdb's copy, which holds only in-frame ones; the method was immunoSEQ multiplex PCR. This sample has some 120,000 clones; 60% to 75% occur once, and the top ten carry 5.8%. The sequenced sample was PBMCs. The receptors were sampled from a woman aged 50 to 60 in good health and CMV-seropositive.

CDR3 bases: TGTGCCAGCAGTCCTGGGGCCGACTATGGCTACACCTTC. Translating gives CASSPGADYGYTF. The chain combines TRBV6-5 with TRBJ1-2; TRBD1 might be the D (5 bases). The CDR3 covers 13 residues. V was shortened by 5 bases and J by 3 bases, with 10 bases between the two germline ends. Germline CDR1 and CDR2: MNHEY and SVGAGI.

The gene calls are TRBV2 and TRBJ2-1; 7 bases line up with TRBD2. The CDR3 covers 13 residues. Unmatched junction bases numbered 3, after V lost 4 bases and J lost 6 bases. Germline lookup yields CDR1 SNHLY and CDR2 FYNNEI. CDR3 sequence: CASSVGGFNEQFF. The CDR3 DNA follows: TGTGCCAGCAGTGTGGGAGGGTTCAATGAGCAGTTCTTC.

The chain uses TRBV25-1 and TRBJ2-2; D possibly corresponds to TRBD2 (5 bases). V was trimmed by 2 bases and J by 6 bases, leaving 10 bases between them. The length of the CDR3 is 14 residues. Germline V gene lookup returns CDR1 MGHDK and CDR2 SYGVNS. CDR3 amino acids: CASSERGFSGELFF. The CDR3 coding sequence is TGTGCCAGCAGTGAACGGGGTTTTTCCGGGGAGCTGTTTTTT.

The gene calls are TRBV5-1 and TRBJ1-2; the D gene is possibly TRBD1 (6 bases). Germline V gene data show CDR1 as SGHRS and CDR2 as YFSETQ. V shed 2 bases and J shed 0 bases, with 11 bases lying between them. This CDR3 comprises 15 residues. The CDR3 DNA sequence: TGCGCCAGCAGCTTCGGGACAACCGCTAACTATGGCTACACCTTC. Its translation: CASSFGTTANYGYTF. The full variable domain, with the rest looked up from reference TRBV5-1 and TRBJ1-2, is KAGVTQTPRYLIKTRGQQVTLSCSPISGHRSVSWYQQTPGQGLQFLFEYFSETQRNKGNFPGRFSGRQFSNSRSEMNVSTLELGDSALYLCASSFGTTANYGYTFGSGTRLTVV.

The chain links TRBV5-6 to TRBJ1-1; D is unclear. CDR3 length: 12 residues. In germline, CDR1 is SGHDT, CDR2 YYEEEE. Trimming shortened V by 0 bases and J by 8 bases, and 8 bases separated the two germline ends. The CDR3: CASSLGAAEAFF. In nucleotides, the CDR3 is TGTGCCAGCAGCTTGGGGGCCGCGGAAGCTTTCTTT.

The rearrangement uses TRBV7-9 and TRBJ1-2; 7 bases align to TRBD1. J was trimmed by 4 bases and V by 4 bases; bases with no gene match: 12. This CDR3 is 16 amino acids long. Germline CDR1 reads SEHNR; CDR2 reads FQNEAQ (reference sequence). Here the CDR3 DNA reads TGTGCCAGCAGCTCTAATGACAGGGCAAGTTTCTATGGCTACACCTTC. Translating it yields CASSSNDRASFYGYTF.

This clone was picked up a small number of times. This chain joins TRBV10-1 and TRBJ2-1; a weak D match, TRBD2 (5 bases). Trimming took 1 base from V and 0 from J, leaving 13 bases between them. CDR3 length equals 17 residues. Germline CDR1 and CDR2: WNHNN and SYGVQD (reference sequence). CDR3 region: CASSEWMAGRSYNEQFF. Written as DNA, the CDR3 is TGCGCCAGCAGTGAGTGGATGGCGGGTCGCTCCTACAATGAGCAGTTCTTC.

This clone was observed a few times. This rearrangement joins TRBV6-1 to TRBJ2-5; a weak D match, TRBD1 (6 bases). Germline V lookup: CDR1 MNHNS, CDR2 SASEGT. Trimming stripped 6 bases from V and 9 bases from J, with 23 bases between. This CDR3 is built from 15 residues. This CDR3 reads CASSPTGRPPRAQYF. DNA of the CDR3: TGTGCCAGCAGCCCAACAGGGAGACCCCCAAGGGCCCAGTACTTC.

The V and J genes are TRBV6-5 and TRBJ1-2; no clear D gene. Trimming shortened V by 6 bases and J by 2 bases, and 7 bases separated the two germline ends. CDR3 length: 12 residues. Germline V gene sequence: CDR1 MNHEY, CDR2 SVGAGI. The CDR3 DNA reads as TGTGCCAGCAGCTTCGGGAACTATGGCTACACCTTC. Protein: CASSFGNYGYTF.

The gene calls are TRBV5-1 and TRBJ1-1; maybe TRBD1 (5 bases). In germline, CDR1 is SGHRS, CDR2 YFSETQ. Trimming pared 2 bases from V and 2 bases from J, leaving 7 bases between. This CDR3 has 13 amino acids. CDR3 DNA: TGCGCCAGCAGCTTTGACAGAAACACTGAAGCTTTCTTT. As protein: CASSFDRNTEAFF.

CDR3 DNA sequence: TGTGCCAGCTCAGGCGGGGGAGCCAAAAACATTCAGTACTTC. It encodes CASSGGGAKNIQYF. The genes are TRBV25-1 and TRBJ2-4; 7 bases fit TRBD2. The CDR3 extends over 14 amino acids. J gave up 0 bases and V 8 bases, and 4 bases lay outside the gene matches. Germline loops: CDR1 MGHDK, CDR2 SYGVNS. The full variable domain, rest sourced from reference TRBV25-1 and TRBJ2-4, is EADIYQTPRYLVIGTGKKITLECSQTMGHDKMYWYQQDPGMELHLIHYSYGVNSTEKGDLSSESTVSRIRTEHFPLTLESARPSHTSQYLCASSGGGAKNIQYFGAGTRLSVL.

A word on this clone: Other nucleotide sequences in the sample specify the same CDR3. The chain couples TRBV11-2 to TRBJ1-1; maybe TRBD1 (5 bases). The V end lost 3 bases, the J end lost 4 bases, and 9 bases lay between the germline ends. CDR1 SGHAT and CDR2 FQNNGV come from the germline V gene. The CDR3 has 13 amino acids. The CDR3 nucleotides read TGTGCCAGCAGCTTCCTCCAGGGCACTGAAGCTTTCTTT. Protein product: CASSFLQGTEAFF.

The V and J genes are TRBV4-3 and TRBJ1-5; 10 nucleotides agree with TRBD1. This CDR3 has 16 residues. Per the germline V gene, CDR1 is LGHNA and CDR2 is YSLEER. The V gene end was trimmed by 4 bases and the J gene end by 5 bases; junction bases not matched to a gene: 8. The CDR3 DNA sequence: TGCGCCAGCAGCCTCCGGGTCGGGACAGGGGATCAGCCCCAGCATTTT. Translation gives CASSLRVGTGDQPQHF.